A single sample is the source of the 7 T cell receptor beta chains below, sequenced in a study of CD8+ T cells in alopecia areata (dated by TCRdb to the late 2010s). Read against the paper, the sample's time point label means: about 4 weeks on oral tofacitinib. Per the publication, the treatment or condition label means: oral pan-JAK inhibitor, 5-10 mg twice daily. Library method: the immunoSEQ multiplex PCR assay. RNA was extracted from all samples and reverse transcribed into cDNA as template for TCR sequencing. TCRdb re-hosts the immuneACCESS table, in-frame sequences only. Its copies lack some clones; in the studies checked, an unresolved V gene accounts for under half of them, and the cause for the rest is not known. Counted in this sample were about 120,000 clones; 50% to 55% of them appeared once. The top ten clonotypes cover 0.46% of the sample. Sequencing was performed on CD4+ T cells sorted from blood, taken at week 4, from a patient treated with tofacitinib. The receptors derive from a human donor with alopecia areata.

V is TRBV13 and J is TRBJ1-1; D gene unclear. The CDR3 has 16 amino acids. The V gene lost 0 bases and the J gene lost 3 bases, with 14 bases spanning the gap. Germline values: CDR1 PRHDT, CDR2 FYEKMQ (reference sequence). CDR3 residues: CASSLGILGDYTEAFF. The DNA for the CDR3 is TGTGCCAGCAGCTTAGGAATATTAGGAGATTACACTGAAGCTTTCTTT. The full variable domain, in which reference TRBV13 and TRBJ1-1 provide the parts outside the CDR3, is AAGVIQSPRHLIKEKRETATLKCYPIPRHDTVYWYQQGPGQDPQFLISFYEKMQSDKGSIPDRFSAQQFSDYHSELNMSSLELGDSALYFCASSLGILGDYTEAFFGQGTRLTVV.

This chain links TRBV29-1 with TRBJ1-1, with a tentative D call TRBD1 (5 bases). The V end was cut by 4 bases, the J end by 7 bases, with 16 bases between. The CDR3 sequence is 13 residues long. CDR1 and CDR2 from the germline V gene are SQVTM and ANQGSEA. CDR3 residues: CSVADRTRGEAFF. The CDR3 DNA sequence: TGCAGCGTTGCCGATAGGACGAGGGGTGAAGCTTTCTTT.

V and J are TRBV30 and TRBJ2-1; 10 nucleotides agree with TRBD2. Germline assignment: CDR1 GTSNPN and CDR2 SVGIG (reference sequence). The CDR3 loop spans 12 amino acids. After removal of 5 bases from V and 16 bases from J, the junction contained 11 bases not matched to a gene. CDR3 loop: CAWQSSGSPPFF. The DNA of the CDR3 is TGTGCCTGGCAATCTAGCGGGAGCCCCCCCTTCTTC. Full variable domain (rest looked up from reference TRBV30 and TRBJ2-1): SQTIHQWPATLVQPVGSPLSLECTVEGTSNPNLYWYRQAAGRGLQLLFYSVGIGQISSEVPQNLSASRPQDRQFILSSKKLLLSDSGFYLCAWQSSGSPPFFGPGTRLTVL.

This chain uses TRBV10-3 with TRBJ1-1; 7 bases are shared with TRBD1. Germline-derived CDR1 and CDR2 are ENHRY and SYGVKD. Trimming at V came to 6 bases and at J to 1 base, leaving 8 bases not matched to a gene. This CDR3 spans 15 amino acids. This chain's CDR3 is CAIRGSDRANTEAFF. CDR3 DNA: TGTGCCATCAGGGGGTCAGACAGGGCGAACACTGAAGCTTTCTTT.

The chain couples TRBV29-1 to TRBJ1-2; TRBD1 matches 10 bases. The germline V gene has CDR1 SQVTM and CDR2 ANQGSEA. Trimming cost V 6 bases and J 2 bases; bases outside gene matches: 3. This CDR3 is built from 13 residues. CDR3 loop: CSVADRGNYGYTF. The CDR3 DNA follows: TGCAGCGTGGCGGACAGGGGGAACTATGGCTACACCTTC.

In the case of this clone: One junction end disagrees with the germline gene, perhaps due to a read error. The V gene is TRBV30, the J gene TRBJ2-7; 9 bases align to TRBD2. The V gene's germline CDR1 is GTSNPN and CDR2 SVGIG (reference sequence). This CDR3 comprises 14 residues. The CDR3 here is CAWSPGTSSDEQYF. The CDR3 nucleotides read TGTGCCTGGAGTCCCGGGACTAGCTCCGACGAGCAGTACTTC.

This clone was seen a handful of times. The V and J genes are TRBV5-1 and TRBJ2-7; the D is unclear. V was trimmed by 6 bases and J by 1 base, leaving 5 bases between them. The CDR3 consists of 11 residues. Germline V gives CDR1 SGHRS, CDR2 YFSETQ. The CDR3 DNA follows: TGCGCCAGCACGCCATCCTACGAGCAGTACTTC. This sequence encodes CASTPSYEQYF.